Sequencing of this T cell receptor beta chain was carried out in a study of shared clonotypes between healthy human individuals. General study findings and limits: Generally, naive subsets came out with larger estimated richness than memory subsets.

Produced via immunoSEQ multiplex PCR; TCRdb's table is partial and in-frame only. The data contain some 900,000 clones, approximately 80% of them singletons. Notes on this clone: Its target is not known. The same CDR3 can be traced to other DNA sequences in this sample.

The CDR3 consists of 13 residues. Germline assignment: CDR1 MNHEY and CDR2 SMNVEV (reference sequence). The ends lost 4 bases at V and 5 bases at J; junction bases unmatched: 3. This clonotype was obtained from a man younger than 30 in good health. Source material: memory CD4+ T cells sorted from blood. Noted subset: CD45RA-negative fraction. The V call is TRBV27, the J call TRBJ2-7; 9 bases agree with TRBD2. The DNA for the CDR3 is TGTGCCAGCAGTTGGCGGGAGGGGGACGAGCAGTACTTC. This codes for CASSWREGDEQYF.